The 10 T cell receptor beta chains presented below share a single source sample, sequenced in a study of blood T cell repertoires in COVID-19. Here immunoSEQ multiplex PCR was the method, and the copy in TCRdb shows in-frame clones only, minus some. Of about 240,000 clones listed, 86% are singletons. The sample consisted of peripheral blood. The receptors were sampled from a man between 60 and 75 years old with acute or convalescent COVID-19.

The genes are TRBV28 and TRBJ2-7, with 9 bases that match TRBD2. CDR3 length: 14 residues. V lost 4 bases, J lost 4 bases, and 5 bases stayed unmatched. CDR1 and CDR2 from the germline V gene are MDHEN and SYDVKM. DNA for the CDR3: TGTGCCAGCAGTTCCGGGACTAGCAGTTACGAGCAGTACTTC. It specifies CASSSGTSSYEQYF.

V and J are TRBV28 and TRBJ1-2; TRBD1 agrees at 11 bases. After removal of 4 bases from V and 6 bases from J, the junction contained 13 bases not matched to a gene. The germline V gene has CDR1 MDHEN and CDR2 SYDVKM. The CDR3 length is 17 residues. The CDR3 sequence is CASSSLKAGTGGDGYTF. In DNA form, the CDR3 reads TGTGCCAGCAGTTCTTTAAAGGCCGGGACAGGGGGAGATGGCTACACCTTC.

V usage is TRBV7-2 and J usage is TRBJ2-5, with 11 bases fitting TRBD2. Germline V gene sequence: CDR1 SGHTA, CDR2 FQGNSA. With V trimmed by 0 bases and J by 1 base, 10 bases remained unmatched. The CDR3 is 19 amino acids. The CDR3 bases are TGTGCCAGCAGCTTAGCGAGCGGGCTAGCGGGAGGCCTCCAAGAGACCCAGTACTTC. Its translation is CASSLASGLAGGLQETQYF.

The rearrangement uses TRBV2 and TRBJ1-2; 8 positions match TRBD1. Germline assignment: CDR1 SNHLY and CDR2 FYNNEI. The CDR3 extends over 13 amino acids. Trimming removed 3 bases from V and 8 bases from J; junction bases left unmatched: 5. The chain's CDR3 is CASSEWTGNGYTF. CDR3 DNA sequence: TGTGCCAGCAGTGAGTGGACAGGGAACGGCTACACCTTC.

V usage is TRBV4-1 and J usage is TRBJ2-7; 8 nucleotides match TRBD1. With V trimmed by 2 bases and J by 0 bases, 6 bases remained unmatched. From germline, CDR1 is MGHRA and CDR2 YSYEKL. The CDR3 sequence is 16 residues long. DNA for the CDR3: TGCGCCAGCAGCCAAACAGGGGGTAGTCCCTCCTACGAGCAGTACTTC. Translated, it gives CASSQTGGSPSYEQYF.

V gene TRBV19 combines with J gene TRBJ2-1; 8 nucleotides line up with TRBD2. Looked up from germline, CDR1 is LNHDA and CDR2 is SQIVND (reference sequence). J was trimmed by 3 bases and V by 6 bases; bases with no gene match: 13. There are 17 residues in the CDR3. Written as DNA, the CDR3 is TGTGCCAGTAGCCAACTCACTAGCGGACGACTCTACAATGAGCAGTTCTTC. Its translation: CASSQLTSGRLYNEQFF.

The chain has TRBV6-5 and TRBJ2-6; no reliable D call. Trimming pared 6 bases from V and 1 base from J, leaving 10 bases between. The CDR3 covers 15 residues. CDR1 is MNHEY, CDR2 SVGAGI, per germline. DNA of the CDR3: TGTGCCAGCAGCCGCAAGAGGTCTGGGGCCAACGTCCTGACTTTC. Its protein product is CASSRKRSGANVLTF.

The J gene is TRBJ2-2, the V gene TRBV11-3, with TRBD2 matching over 15 bases. V was clipped by 5 bases and J by 4 bases; unmatched bases: 8. Germline V lookup: CDR1 SGHNT, CDR2 YENEEA. This CDR3 is 18 amino acids long. CDR3 bases: TGTGCCAGCAGCCCCCGGACTAGCGGGAGGGCGGTCACCGGGGAGCTGTTTTTT. Protein product: CASSPRTSGRAVTGELFF. The variable domain in full, completed from reference TRBV11-3 and TRBJ2-2, reads EAGVVQSPRYKIIEKKQPVAFWCNPISGHNTLYWYLQNLGQGPELLIRYENEEAVDDSQLPKDRFSAERLKGVDSTLKIQPAELGDSAVYLCASSPRTSGRAVTGELFFGEGSRLTVL.

This chain uses TRBV5-8 with TRBJ2-7; D possibly corresponds to TRBD2 (7 bases). CDR3 size: 11 residues. In germline, CDR1 is SGHTS, CDR2 YDEGEE. The CDR3 coding sequence is TGTGCGGGGGGGGCTTTCTACGAGCAGTACTTC. Residues: CAGGAFYEQYF.

The chain is built from TRBV4-2 and TRBJ2-5; the match to TRBD2 covers 16 bases. There are 19 residues in the CDR3. The V and J ends lost 2 bases and 2 bases, in that order; junction bases with no gene match: 8. Germline V lookup: CDR1 LGHNA, CDR2 YNFKEQ. The CDR3 nucleotides read TGTGCCAGCAGCCAAACGGGACTAGCGGGAGGGCCGGGGCAAGAGACCCAGTACTTC. This translates into CASSQTGLAGGPGQETQYF.